This T cell receptor beta chain derives from a study of CD8 T cells in ankylosing spondylitis. Study findings and constraints: Ankylosing spondylitis blood seemed to carry a telltale TCR beta motif made of under 10 highly homologous variants.

TCRdb reprocessed the 5' RACE reads with MiXCR, giving one entry per CDR3 protein. The repertoire has under 950,000 distinct CDR3 sequences, around 19% of them found once; the top ten carry around 20%. This clonotype was detected a few times. Its cognate antigen is unknown. This CDR3 contains 14 residues. The V gene lost 4 bases and the J gene lost 8 bases, with 18 bases spanning the gap. Germline CDR1 reads SGHKS; CDR2 reads YYEKEE (reference sequence). The gene calls are TRBV5-5 and TRBJ1-2, with TRBD1 as a possible D gene (5 bases). Sequenced sample: blood, either unsorted or a sorted T cell fraction (not recorded which). The TCR comes from a male donor with ankylosing spondylitis. CDR3 nucleotide sequence: TGTGCCAGCAGCCTCGGGGGTTCAGCGGTAGGCTACACCTTC. Encoded protein: CASSLGGSAVGYTF.